Below are 5 T cell receptor beta chains sequenced from a single sample in a study of T cell repertoires in cytomegalovirus infection. One entry per CDR3 protein, called by TCRdb with MiXCR from the reads. This repertoire shows about 320,000 distinct CDR3 sequences, over 7.5% found once; its top ten account for approximately 4.7%. The sequencing input was PBMCs. The source of these receptors is a human donor in good health (CMV status not recorded). Some clones in this sample may be carry-over from other donors' samples.

V is TRBV28 and J is TRBJ2-6; D gene unclear. V was shortened by 2 bases and J by 0 bases, with 2 bases between the two germline ends. The CDR3 is made up of 14 amino acids. In germline, CDR1 is MDHEN, CDR2 SYDVKM. The CDR3 DNA sequence: TGTGCCAGCAGTTTACCCTCTGGGGCCAACGTCCTGACTTTC. As protein: CASSLPSGANVLTF.

This clonotype was counted ten times or more. V gene TRBV7-6 combines with J gene TRBJ2-2; TRBD2 agrees at 8 bases. Germline V gene lookup returns CDR1 SGHVS and CDR2 FNYEAQ. The CDR3 runs to 14 residues. Trimming removed 6 bases from V and 5 bases from J; junction bases left unmatched: 5. CDR3 DNA: TGTGCCAGCAGGACGGGGGGGCGGACCGGGGAGCTGTTTTTT. The encoded protein is CASRTGGRTGELFF. Full variable domain (rest looked up from reference TRBV7-6 and TRBJ2-2): GAGVSQSPRYKVTKRGQDVALRCDPISGHVSLYWYRQALGQGPEFLTYFNYEAQQDKSGLPNDRFSAERPEGSISTLTIQRTEQRDSAMYRCASRTGGRTGELFFGEGSRLTVL.

In its sample, this clonotype was seen a few times. This chain uses TRBV6-5 with TRBJ2-1; 9 bases match TRBD2. Trimming at V came to 4 bases and at J to 3 bases, leaving 4 bases not matched to a gene. Per the germline V gene, CDR1 is MNHEY and CDR2 is SVGAGI. The CDR3 consists of 15 residues. The CDR3 reads CASSLTSGRYNEQFF. CDR3 DNA: TGTGCCAGCAGTTTAACTAGCGGGCGCTACAATGAGCAGTTCTTC.

This clonotype was recorded many times. This chain uses TRBV7-2 with TRBJ2-1; D gene ambiguous. Trimming took off 7 bases at V and 13 bases at J, with 17 bases between the two ends. The length of the CDR3 is 12 residues. Germline V CDR1 and CDR2: SGHTA, FQGNSA. The CDR3 DNA follows: TGTGCCAGCAACGTATACGGCCCTTCACAGTTCTTC. Translation gives CASNVYGPSQFF.

This clonotype showed up many times. The V call is TRBV12-3 or TRBV12-4, the J call TRBJ2-3; 8 bases line up with TRBD2. The CDR3 has 16 residues. The trim removed 5 bases at V and 1 base at J, leaving 8 bases unmatched. The CDR3 sequence is CASSLPGGAGTDTQYF. Written as DNA, the CDR3 is TGTGCCAGCAGTCTCCCGGGGGGGGCTGGCACAGATACGCAGTATTTT.